Each of the 25 T cell receptor beta chains below was sequenced from the same sample in a study of shared clonotypes between healthy human individuals. The data were produced by immunoSEQ multiplex PCR, yet TCRdb's version contains in-frame clones alone and is incomplete. This sample has around 940,000 clones, with 70% to 85% found just once. Sequenced: memory CD4+ T cells sorted from blood. Subset indicated: CD45RA-negative fraction. The receptors were sampled from a man between 18 and 29 years old in good health.

The V and J genes are TRBV7-2 and TRBJ1-6, with TRBD1 identical over 7 bases. This CDR3 spans 14 amino acids. V shed 5 bases and J 10 bases; nucleotides not matched to a gene: 8. The germline V gene encodes CDR1 SGHTA and CDR2 FQGNSA. The CDR3 DNA reads TGTGCCAGCAGCCCGGGACAGACGGGATCACCCCTCCACTTT. Its protein product is CASSPGQTGSPLHF.

CDR3 sequence reads: CASSQVLAGRSTQYF. In DNA form, the CDR3 reads TGCGCCAGCAGCCAAGTTCTAGCGGGACGCAGTACGCAGTATTTT. This rearrangement joins TRBV4-1 to TRBJ2-3, with 9 bases that match TRBD2. CDR3 length: 15 amino acids. V trimming: 1 base; J trimming: 8 bases; junction bases outside the gene matches: 7. Germline CDR1 MGHRA, CDR2 YSYEKL.

V and J are TRBV4-1 and TRBJ1-5, with 12 bases identical to TRBD1. Trimming took 0 bases from V and 6 from J; bases not matched to a gene: 12. The length of the CDR3 is 19 residues. The germline gives CDR1 MGHRA, CDR2 YSYEKL. Here the CDR3 DNA reads TGCGCCAGCAGCCAAGATCCGTCCGGGGGACAGGGGGCAAGTCAGCCCCAGCATTTT. Protein: CASSQDPSGGQGASQPQHF.

This chain connects TRBV11-3 to TRBJ2-3, with 10 bases aligning to TRBD1. This CDR3 has 14 amino acids. The germline V gene encodes CDR1 SGHNT and CDR2 YENEEA. V was clipped by 6 bases and J by 4 bases; unmatched bases: 4. The CDR3 DNA follows: TGTGCCAGCAGTTCGGACAGGGGGTCAGATACGCAGTATTTT. This sequence encodes CASSSDRGSDTQYF.

This rearrangement joins TRBV19 to TRBJ2-5; unclear D gene. Trimming took 2 bases from V and 4 from J, leaving 8 bases between them. The CDR3 loop spans 13 amino acids. Germline-derived CDR1 and CDR2 are LNHDA and SQIVND (reference sequence). The CDR3 region is CASSISSTETQYF. As DNA, the CDR3 is TGTGCCAGTAGTATATCTAGTACAGAGACCCAGTACTTC.

This chain joins TRBV7-9 and TRBJ2-7; D is possibly TRBD1 (6 bases). Germline CDR1 is SEHNR and CDR2 is FQNEAQ (reference sequence). Between the trimmed V and J ends, which lost 4 bases and 2 bases, there was a span of 12 bases. The CDR3 extends over 14 amino acids. Here the CDR3 reads CASSSLQGTYEQYF. The CDR3 DNA follows: TGTGCCAGCAGCTCACTACAGGGTACCTACGAGCAGTACTTC. Drawing the rest from reference TRBV7-9 and TRBJ2-7, the complete variable domain is DTGVSQNPRHKITKRGQNVTFRCDPISEHNRLYWYRQTLGQGPEFLTYFQNEAQLEKSRLLSDRFSAERPKGSFSTLEIQRTEQGDSAMYLCASSSLQGTYEQYFGPGTRLTVT.

The rearrangement links TRBV19 to TRBJ2-3; D perhaps matches TRBD2 (5 bases). Germline V CDR1 and CDR2: LNHDA, SQIVND (reference sequence). This CDR3 comprises 16 residues. Deletions cut 2 bases from V and 0 bases from J, with 12 bases between. DNA of the CDR3: TGTGCCAGTAGTATAAGAAGGACTTTTAGCACAGATACGCAGTATTTT. It yields the protein CASSIRRTFSTDTQYF.

The V gene is TRBV11-2, the J gene TRBJ2-7, with TRBD1 matching 10 bases. J lost 2 bases, V lost 4 bases, and 5 bases had no gene match. This CDR3 has 15 residues. Germline-derived CDR1 and CDR2 are SGHAT and FQNNGV. CDR3 nucleotide sequence: TGTGCCAGCAGCTCCGGGACAGGGGCCCCCTACGAGCAGTACTTC. Translation: CASSSGTGAPYEQYF.

The chain recombines TRBV6-1 with TRBJ2-7; tentatively, D is TRBD1 or TRBD2 (5 bases each). V shed 8 bases and J shed 4 bases, with 15 bases lying between them. CDR3 length: 13 amino acids. CDR1 is MNHNS and CDR2 is SASEGT in the germline V gene. DNA for the CDR3: TGTGCCAGCCGAGGGCAGGGAGCGTACGAGCAGTACTTC. Translation: CASRGQGAYEQYF.

This clone was recorded a few times. The rearrangement links TRBV29-1 to TRBJ2-5, with 9 bases matching TRBD2. CDR1 and CDR2 from the germline V gene are SQVTM and ANQGSEA. The CDR3 is 17 residues long. V lost 4 bases, J lost 7 bases, and 19 bases stayed unmatched. The CDR3 nucleotides read TGCAGCGTTGGGGTCCTGGTAGCGGGAGTGGGGGGCGGGACCCAGTACTTC. It specifies CSVGVLVAGVGGGTQYF. The variable domain in full, with the rest retrieved from reference TRBV29-1 and TRBJ2-5, is SAVISQKPSRDICQRGTSLTIQCQVDSQVTMMFWYRQQPGQSLTLIATANQGSEATYESGFVIDKFPISRPNLTFSTLTVSNMSPEDSSIYLCSVGVLVAGVGGGTQYFGPGTRLLVL.

In this sample, this clone turned up a few times. This chain uses TRBV27 with TRBJ1-5; no clear D gene. The CDR3 is 13 residues long. Germline CDR1 reads MNHEY; CDR2 reads SMNVEV (reference sequence). V gave up 2 bases and J gave up 2 bases, with 4 bases separating them. CDR3 amino acids: CASSLNGNQPQHF. DNA for the CDR3: TGTGCCAGCAGTTTAAATGGCAATCAGCCCCAGCATTTT.

The count of this clone is one. The chain recombines TRBV2 with TRBJ1-3, with a tentative D call TRBD1 (6 bases). The CDR3 is 14 amino acids. V was cut by 8 bases and J by 4 bases, with 15 bases left in between. CDR1 SNHLY and CDR2 FYNNEI come from the germline V gene. In nucleotides, the CDR3 is TGTGCCAGCCGGGGGCGGGCGGAAGGAAACACCATATATTTT. Its translation: CASRGRAEGNTIYF.

The J gene is TRBJ1-4, the V gene TRBV19; no definite D call. Trimming stripped 7 bases from V and 4 bases from J, with 16 bases between. The CDR3 totals 15 residues. Germline V gene lookup returns CDR1 LNHDA and CDR2 SQIVND (reference sequence). Here the CDR3 DNA reads TGTGCCAGTACCCCAAGCGAAGTAGGTAATGAAAAACTGTTTTTT. Protein sequence: CASTPSEVGNEKLFF.

The chain joins TRBV19 to TRBJ1-2; TRBD1 is a possible D gene (6 bases). Germline loops: CDR1 LNHDA, CDR2 SQIVND (reference sequence). The CDR3 has 15 amino acids. Trimming stripped 3 bases from V and 2 bases from J, with 13 bases between. The CDR3 loop is CASSMTGMGNYGYTF. The CDR3 DNA reads TGTGCCAGTAGTATGACAGGCATGGGGAACTATGGCTACACCTTC.

The genes are TRBV30 and TRBJ1-5, with D tentatively TRBD1 (5 bases). Germline CDR1 is GTSNPN and CDR2 is SVGIG (reference sequence). This CDR3 is 16 amino acids long. V dropped 0 bases and J dropped 7 bases, with 19 bases sitting between them. DNA for the CDR3: TGTGCCTGGAGTGTTATCCCGGGGCAGGGTAAACAGCCCCAGCATTTT. Protein: CAWSVIPGQGKQPQHF.

The chain employs TRBV29-1 and TRBJ1-2, with 7 bases identical to TRBD1. Germline V CDR1 and CDR2: SQVTM, ANQGSEA. The CDR3 totals 14 residues. Trimming at V came to 4 bases and at J to 0 bases, leaving 5 bases not matched to a gene. CDR3 sequence (DNA): TGCAGCGTTGGGGGGGACAGAACTAACTATGGCTACACCTTC. Translating it yields CSVGGDRTNYGYTF.

About this clone: A single base separates this from a much larger clone, so it may be a read error. Other DNA sequences in the same sample also yield this CDR3. The V call is TRBV11-2, the J call TRBJ2-2; D ambiguous. The germline V gene has CDR1 SGHAT and CDR2 FQNNGV. Trimming cost V 5 bases and J 2 bases, with 3 bases left between them. This CDR3 spans 12 amino acids. The CDR3 reads CASSVNTGELFF. In DNA, the CDR3 is TGTGCCAGCAGCGTAAACACCGGGGAGCTGTTTTTT.

The chain combines TRBV29-1 with TRBJ2-1; 9 bases are a match to TRBD1. The V gene's germline CDR1 is SQVTM and CDR2 ANQGSEA. This CDR3 contains 14 residues. Germline trimming cut 6 bases from V and 7 bases from J; bases unmatched to any gene: 10. The CDR3 loop reads CSVPRTGDRNEQFF. The CDR3 nucleotides are TGCAGCGTCCCTAGGACAGGGGATAGGAATGAGCAGTTCTTC.

In its sample, this clone was seen once. The rearrangement joins TRBV11-2 to TRBJ2-7, with TRBD2 matching over 8 bases. The CDR3 sequence is 15 residues long. V trimming: 7 bases; J trimming: 4 bases; junction bases outside the gene matches: 12. Per the germline V gene, CDR1 is SGHAT and CDR2 is FQNNGV. CDR3: CASNTKGLEAYEQYF. CDR3 in DNA: TGTGCCAGCAACACGAAGGGACTAGAAGCTTACGAGCAGTACTTC.

This clone has just a few counts. The genes are TRBV18 and TRBJ1-4; no clear D gene. The CDR3 consists of 14 residues. V lost 2 bases, J lost 8 bases, and 12 bases lay in between. CDR1 and CDR2 (germline): KGHSH, LQKENI. The CDR3 here is CASSPLMGEEKLFF. The CDR3 DNA follows: TGTGCCAGCTCACCATTAATGGGAGAGGAAAAACTGTTTTTT.

This rearrangement joins TRBV30 to TRBJ2-4; D is unclear. Trimming pared 6 bases from V and 0 bases from J, leaving 9 bases between. The CDR3 covers 13 residues. In germline, CDR1 is GTSNPN, CDR2 SVGIG (reference sequence). CDR3 protein: CACGGLAKNIQYF. The CDR3 DNA follows: TGTGCCTGCGGCGGTTTAGCCAAAAACATTCAGTACTTC.

As to this clone: Given a far larger clone just one base away, this is likely a sequencing read error. The chain carries TRBV6-5 and TRBJ2-7; 8 bases match TRBD1. Looked up from germline, CDR1 is MNHEY and CDR2 is SVGAGI. Trimming cost V 7 bases and J 2 bases; bases outside gene matches: 4. This CDR3 has 13 amino acids. In DNA form, the CDR3 reads TGTGCCAGCACCCGGACAGGGACCTACGAGCAGTACTTC. Translating it yields CASTRTGTYEQYF.

The chain employs TRBV10-3 and TRBJ2-2, with 7 bases matching TRBD1. Germline assignment: CDR1 ENHRY and CDR2 SYGVKD. Unmatched junction bases numbered 4, after V lost 5 bases and J lost 7 bases. CDR3 length equals 13 residues. CDR3 DNA: TGTGCCATCAGTTTACAGGGGTTCGGGGAGCTGTTTTTT. Amino acids: CAISLQGFGELFF.

This clone was observed a few times. In the same sample, other DNA sequences code for this CDR3. The rearrangement uses TRBV11-2 and TRBJ1-1, with D unresolved. Per the germline V gene, CDR1 is SGHAT and CDR2 is FQNNGV. CDR3 length: 13 residues. Between the trimmed V and J ends, which lost 4 bases and 1 base, there was a span of 7 bases. CDR3 region: CASSSSTNTEAFF. DNA for the CDR3: TGTGCCAGCAGCTCCAGTACGAACACTGAAGCTTTCTTT.

The V gene is TRBV25-1, the J gene TRBJ1-2; tentative D call: TRBD1 (5 bases). The germline V gene has CDR1 MGHDK and CDR2 SYGVNS. CDR3 length: 15 amino acids. V lost 2 bases, J lost 8 bases, and 18 bases lay in between. This CDR3 reads CASSEEALGAGGYTF. As DNA, the CDR3 is TGTGCCAGCAGTGAAGAGGCCCTTGGGGCGGGCGGCTACACCTTC.